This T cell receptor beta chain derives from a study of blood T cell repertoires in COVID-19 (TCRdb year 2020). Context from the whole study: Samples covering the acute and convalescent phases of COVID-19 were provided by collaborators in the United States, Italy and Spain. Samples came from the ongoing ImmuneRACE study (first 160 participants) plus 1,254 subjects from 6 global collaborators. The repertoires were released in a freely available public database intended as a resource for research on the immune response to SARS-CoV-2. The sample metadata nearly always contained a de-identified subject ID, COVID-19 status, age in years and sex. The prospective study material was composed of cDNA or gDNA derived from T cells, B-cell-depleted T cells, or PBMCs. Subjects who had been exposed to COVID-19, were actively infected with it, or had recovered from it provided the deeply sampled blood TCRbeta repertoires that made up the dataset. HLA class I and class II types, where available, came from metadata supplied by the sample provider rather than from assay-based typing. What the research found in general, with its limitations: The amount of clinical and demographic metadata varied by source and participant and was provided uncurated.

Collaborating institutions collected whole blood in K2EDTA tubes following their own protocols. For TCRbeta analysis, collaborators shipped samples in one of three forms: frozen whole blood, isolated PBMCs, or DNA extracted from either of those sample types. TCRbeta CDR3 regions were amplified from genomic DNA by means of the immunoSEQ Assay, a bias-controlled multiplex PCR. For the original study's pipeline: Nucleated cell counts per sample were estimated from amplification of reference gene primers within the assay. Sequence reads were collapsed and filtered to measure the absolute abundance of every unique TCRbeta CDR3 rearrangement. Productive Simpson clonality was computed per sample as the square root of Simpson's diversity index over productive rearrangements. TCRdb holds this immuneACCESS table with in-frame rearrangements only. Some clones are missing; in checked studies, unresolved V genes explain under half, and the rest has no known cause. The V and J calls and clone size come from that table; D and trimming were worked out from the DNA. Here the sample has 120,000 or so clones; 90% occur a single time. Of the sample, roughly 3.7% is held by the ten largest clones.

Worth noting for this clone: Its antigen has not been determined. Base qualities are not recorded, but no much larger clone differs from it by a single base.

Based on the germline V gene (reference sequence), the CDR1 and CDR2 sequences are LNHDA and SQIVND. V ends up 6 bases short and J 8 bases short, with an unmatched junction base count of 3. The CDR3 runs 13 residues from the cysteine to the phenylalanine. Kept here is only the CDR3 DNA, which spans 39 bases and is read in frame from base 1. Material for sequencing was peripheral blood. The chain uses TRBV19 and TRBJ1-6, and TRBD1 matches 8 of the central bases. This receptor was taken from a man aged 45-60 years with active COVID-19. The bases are TGTGCCAGTAGAGCAGGGGGCTATTCACCCCTCCACTTT. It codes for CASRAGGYSPLHF.